This is a list of T cell receptor beta chains from one sample in a study of OX40 agonist ivuxolimab in advanced cancers. Method: immunoSEQ multiplex PCR; TCRdb's copy keeps in-frame clones and lacks some. The sample includes tens of thousands of clones, 80% to 90% of them seen just once. The sequencing used CD4+ or CD8+ T cells sorted from blood, collected in a trial of the OX40 agonist ivuxolimab. Every receptor here comes from an adult with an advanced solid tumor such as melanoma, head and neck, liver or kidney cancer. The CDR3 runs from the conserved cysteine through the conserved F or W. A D gene is named only where the DNA matches it firmly. Only part of the rows carry a size: once, few, many, or a class if the clone is expanded.

-	TRBD1	16	TRBV4-1	TRBJ2-3	TGCGCCAGCAGACTACAGACAGGGGTAACCACAGATACGCAGTATTTT	CASRLQTGVTTDTQYF
-	TRBD2	18	TRBV5-1	TRBJ2-7	TGCGCCAGCAGCTGGCCAAATGGGACTAGCGGGGATTTCTACGAGCAGTACTTC	CASSWPNGTSGDFYEQYF
-	TRBD2	15	TRBV2	TRBJ2-3	TGTGCCAGCAGTCTCAATAGCGGGAGCACAGATACGCAGTATTTT	CASSLNSGSTDTQYF
-	-	16	TRBV7-9	TRBJ2-5	TGTGCCAGCAGCTTTTCCTTTACTCAGGCCGCAGAGACCCAGTACTTC	CASSFSFTQAAETQYF
-	TRBD1	15	TRBV6-5	TRBJ1-3	TGTGCCAGCAGTCTAAGGACAGGGTTTGGAAACACCATATATTTT	CASSLRTGFGNTIYF
-	TRBD1	14	TRBV29-1	TRBJ2-1	TGCAGCGTCATGCGACAGGGGGGCTACAATGAGCAGTTCTTC	CSVMRQGGYNEQFF
-	-	15	TRBV19	TRBJ2-2	TGTGCCAGTACCCCAGAACAGGGTTTTACCGGGGAGCTGTTTTTT	CASTPEQGFTGELFF
-	TRBD1	14	TRBV10-3	TRBJ1-1	TGTGCCATCAGGAGTGCCGGGACAGACACTGAAGCTTTCTTT	CAIRSAGTDTEAFF
-	-	15	TRBV7-3	TRBJ2-7	TGTGCCAGCAGCCCCGGTGGTCCGGCCTCCTACGAGCAGTACTTC	CASSPGGPASYEQYF
-	-	14	TRBV6-5	TRBJ1-5	TGTGCCGCACAGACGGGACTCCTTAATCAGCCCCAGCATTTT	CAAQTGLLNQPQHF
-	-	15	TRBV7-9	TRBJ2-5	TGTGCCAGCAGCTCGAACCGGGACTCAAGAGAGACCCAGTACTTC	CASSSNRDSRETQYF
few	TRBD2	15	TRBV2	TRBJ2-5	TGTGCCAGCAGTGAAGGGCTAGCGGGAGAAGAGACCCAGTACTTC	CASSEGLAGEETQYF
-	TRBD2	17	TRBV2	TRBJ2-7	TGTGCCAGCAGTGGGATAAAACTAGCGGGAGAGGACTACGAGCAGTACTTC	CASSGIKLAGEDYEQYF
-	TRBD1	16	TRBV27	TRBJ1-1	TGTGCCAGCAGTTCTCGATTTCGGGACAGACACACTGAAGCTTTCTTT	CASSSRFRDRHTEAFF
once	-	14	TRBV28	TRBJ2-1	TGTGCCAGCAGCTCGGTCCACGATCGCGATGAGCAGTTCTTC	CASSSVHDRDEQFF
-	-	12	TRBV7-9	TRBJ2-7	TGTGCCAGCAGCTTAGCGCTGGGGGCGCAGTACTTC	CASSLALGAQYF
few	-	13	TRBV13	TRBJ2-5	TGTGCCAGCAGCCCGAGAGTGGGAGAGACCCAGTACTTC	CASSPRVGETQYF
once	-	16	TRBV5-5	TRBJ1-1	TGTGCCAGCAGCTTTGAAGTTTATTTGGGGGCTGCTGAAGCTTTCTTT	CASSFEVYLGAAEAFF
-	-	14	TRBV18	TRBJ2-3	TGTGCCAGCTCACCTCAAGAGTTGCCAGATACGCAGTATTTT	CASSPQELPDTQYF
-	-	18	TRBV2	TRBJ2-6	TGTGCCAGCAGTGTGATCGGGAGTTACTGGGCTGGGGCCAACGTCCTGACTTTC	CASSVIGSYWAGANVLTF
once	TRBD1	15	TRBV11-3	TRBJ1-1	TGTGCCAGCAGCTTGTCTTCAGGGGGAAACACTGAAGCTTTCTTT	CASSLSSGGNTEAFF
-	-	14	TRBV7-2	TRBJ2-5	TGTGCCAGCAGCTTAGCAGGCCAGTCGGAGACCCAGTACTTC	CASSLAGQSETQYF
once	-	14	TRBV19	TRBJ2-1	TGTGCCAGTAGTTTACCGGGAGAGGGAAATGAGCAGTTCTTC	CASSLPGEGNEQFF
-	-	15	TRBV29-1	TRBJ1-2	TGCAGCGTCCCCGCACAGGAAAAAACTAACTATGGCTACACCTTC	CSVPAQEKTNYGYTF
-	TRBD2	14	TRBV28	TRBJ2-4	TGTGCCAGCAGTCCTGGGGGGACTAGCGGGAGAAGGTACTTC	CASSPGGTSGRRYF
-	-	15	TRBV7-2	TRBJ2-7	TGTGCCAGCAGCCCTACAGGAAGACTCTCCTACGAGCAGTACTTC	CASSPTGRLSYEQYF
-	-	16	TRBV19	TRBJ1-1	TGTGCCAGTAGTGCGGAGGGGCTTATGGGGGGCACTGAAGCTTTCTTT	CASSAEGLMGGTEAFF
-	-	15	TRBV13	TRBJ2-7	TGTGCCAGCAGCTTAGGCGGCGTAACCTCCTACGAGCAGTACTTC	CASSLGGVTSYEQYF
-	TRBD1	17	TRBV27	TRBJ1-5	TGTGCCAGCAGGGCCGCATCGACAGGGTATAGCAATCAGCCCCAGCATTTT	CASRAASTGYSNQPQHF
-	-	13	TRBV7-9	TRBJ1-4	TGTGCCAGCAGCTTAGCAGGGGGGGAAAAACTGTTTTTT	CASSLAGGEKLFF
-	-	14	TRBV10-3	TRBJ2-7	TGTGCCATCAGTGAGTCGATGAGCTCCTACGAGCAGTACTTC	CAISESMSSYEQYF
-	TRBD1	16	TRBV28	TRBJ1-5	TGTGCCAGCAGTATAAGGACAGGGTCTGGCAATCAGCCCCAGCATTTT	CASSIRTGSGNQPQHF
-	-	16	TRBV27	TRBJ1-5	TGTGCCAGCAGTTCCGCCCCGGGAGGTGGAATGCAGCCCCAGCATTTT	CASSSAPGGGMQPQHF
-	TRBD1	14	TRBV7-7	TRBJ2-5	TGTGCCAGCAGCCCGGGGACAGACCAAGAGACCCAGTACTTC	CASSPGTDQETQYF
-	TRBD1	18	TRBV28	TRBJ2-1	TGTGCCAGCAGTCTCTGGGGACAGGGGTCGAGCTCCTACAATGAGCAGTTCTTC	CASSLWGQGSSSYNEQFF
few	-	15	TRBV18	TRBJ2-2	TGTGCCAGCTCACCACAGGCCGGGCACACCGGGGAGCTGTTTTTT	CASSPQAGHTGELFF
-	TRBD2	14	TRBV5-1	TRBJ2-2	TGCGCCAGCAGCTTAGGACTAGTTGGCGGGGAGCTGTTTTTT	CASSLGLVGGELFF